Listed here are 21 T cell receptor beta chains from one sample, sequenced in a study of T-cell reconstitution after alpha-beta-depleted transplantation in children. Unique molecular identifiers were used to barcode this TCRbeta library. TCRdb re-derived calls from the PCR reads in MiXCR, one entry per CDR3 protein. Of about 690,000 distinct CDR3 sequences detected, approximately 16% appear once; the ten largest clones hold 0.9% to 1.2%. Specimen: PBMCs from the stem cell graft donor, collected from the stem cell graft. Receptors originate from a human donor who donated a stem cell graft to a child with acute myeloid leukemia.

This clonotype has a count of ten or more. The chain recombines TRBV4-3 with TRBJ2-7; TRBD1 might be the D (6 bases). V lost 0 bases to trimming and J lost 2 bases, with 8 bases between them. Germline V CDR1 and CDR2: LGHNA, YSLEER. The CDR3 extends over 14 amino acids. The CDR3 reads CASSQEDRAYEQYF. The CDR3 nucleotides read TGCGCCAGCAGCCAAGAGGACAGAGCCTACGAGCAGTACTTC.

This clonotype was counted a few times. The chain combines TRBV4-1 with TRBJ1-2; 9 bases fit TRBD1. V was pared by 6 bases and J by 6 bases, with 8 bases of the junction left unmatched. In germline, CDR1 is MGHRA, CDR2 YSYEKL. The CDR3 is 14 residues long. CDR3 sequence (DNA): TGCGCCAGCAGGGCAACAGGGGGCGCGGATGGCTACACCTTC. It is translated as CASRATGGADGYTF.

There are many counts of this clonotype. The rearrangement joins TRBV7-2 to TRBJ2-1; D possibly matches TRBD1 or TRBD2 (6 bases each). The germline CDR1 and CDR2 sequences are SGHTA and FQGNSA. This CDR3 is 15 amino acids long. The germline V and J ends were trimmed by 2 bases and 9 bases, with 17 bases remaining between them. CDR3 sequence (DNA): TGTGCCAGCAGCTTAACGGCAGGGGAGGAATTTGAGCAGTTCTTC. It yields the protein CASSLTAGEEFEQFF.

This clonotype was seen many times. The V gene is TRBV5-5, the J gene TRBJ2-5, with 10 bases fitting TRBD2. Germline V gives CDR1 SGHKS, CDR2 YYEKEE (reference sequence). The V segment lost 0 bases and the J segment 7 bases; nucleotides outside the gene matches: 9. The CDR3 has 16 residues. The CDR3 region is CASSLEWTSGVGTQYF. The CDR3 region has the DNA TGTGCCAGCAGCTTGGAGTGGACTAGCGGTGTTGGGACCCAGTACTTC.

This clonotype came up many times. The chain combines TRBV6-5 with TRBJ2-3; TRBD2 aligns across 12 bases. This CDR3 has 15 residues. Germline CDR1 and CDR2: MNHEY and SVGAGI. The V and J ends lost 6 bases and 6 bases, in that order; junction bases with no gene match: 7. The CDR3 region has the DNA TGTGCCAGCAGGCGTACTAGCGGGGGGCCCGATACGCAGTATTTT. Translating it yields CASRRTSGGPDTQYF.

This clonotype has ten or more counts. CDR3 nucleotides: TGTGCCAGCAGCTTAGTCGCAGGGCCATTCTCCTACGAGCAGTACTTC. It translates to CASSLVAGPFSYEQYF. The chain joins TRBV7-2 to TRBJ2-7; tentatively, D is TRBD1 (5 bases). The CDR3 consists of 16 residues. Germline assignment: CDR1 SGHTA and CDR2 FQGNSA. The V gene lost 1 base and the J gene lost 0 bases, with 13 bases spanning the gap.

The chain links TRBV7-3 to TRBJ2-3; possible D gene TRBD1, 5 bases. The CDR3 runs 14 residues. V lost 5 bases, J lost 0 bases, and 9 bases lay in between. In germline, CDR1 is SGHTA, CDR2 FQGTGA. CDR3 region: CASSQGQSTDTQYF. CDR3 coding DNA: TGTGCCAGCAGCCAGGGCCAGAGCACAGATACGCAGTATTTT.

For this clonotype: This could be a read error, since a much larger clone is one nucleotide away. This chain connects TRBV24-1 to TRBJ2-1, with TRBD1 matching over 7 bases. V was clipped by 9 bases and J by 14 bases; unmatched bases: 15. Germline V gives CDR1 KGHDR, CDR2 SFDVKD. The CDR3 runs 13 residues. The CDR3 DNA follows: TGTGCCACCGGCCCCTCAGACAGGGCACATAAGTTCTTC. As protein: CATGPSDRAHKFF.

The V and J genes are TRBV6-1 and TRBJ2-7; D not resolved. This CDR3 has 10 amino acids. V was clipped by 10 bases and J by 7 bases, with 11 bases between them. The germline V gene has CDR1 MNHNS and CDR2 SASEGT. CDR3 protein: CATTAREQYV. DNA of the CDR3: TGTGCCACTACAGCTAGGGAGCAGTACGTC.

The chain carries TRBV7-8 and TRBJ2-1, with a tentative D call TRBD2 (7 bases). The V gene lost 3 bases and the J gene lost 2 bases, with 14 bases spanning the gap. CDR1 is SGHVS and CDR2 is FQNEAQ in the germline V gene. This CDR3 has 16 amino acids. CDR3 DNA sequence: TGTGCCAGCAGCTTTCCCCCGGGGGGCCCCTACAATGAGCAGTTCTTC. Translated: CASSFPPGGPYNEQFF.

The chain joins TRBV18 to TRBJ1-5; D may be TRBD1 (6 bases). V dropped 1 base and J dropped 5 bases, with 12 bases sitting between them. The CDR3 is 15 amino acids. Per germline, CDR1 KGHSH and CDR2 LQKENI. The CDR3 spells CASSPRRTEDQPQHF. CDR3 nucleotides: TGTGCCAGCTCACCACGTAGGACAGAGGATCAGCCCCAGCATTTT.

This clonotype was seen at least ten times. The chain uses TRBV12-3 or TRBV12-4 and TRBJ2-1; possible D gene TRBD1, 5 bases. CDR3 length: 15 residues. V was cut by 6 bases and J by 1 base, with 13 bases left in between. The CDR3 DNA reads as TGTGCCAGCAGCCCCATGGGGCTTTCCTACAATGAGCAGTTCTTC. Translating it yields CASSPMGLSYNEQFF.

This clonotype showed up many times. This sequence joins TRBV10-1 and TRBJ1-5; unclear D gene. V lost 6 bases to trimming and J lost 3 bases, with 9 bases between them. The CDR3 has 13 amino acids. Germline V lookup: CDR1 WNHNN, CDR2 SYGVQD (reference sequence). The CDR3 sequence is CASSGGHNQPQHF. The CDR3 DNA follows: TGCGCCAGCAGCGGTGGTCACAATCAGCCCCAGCATTTT.

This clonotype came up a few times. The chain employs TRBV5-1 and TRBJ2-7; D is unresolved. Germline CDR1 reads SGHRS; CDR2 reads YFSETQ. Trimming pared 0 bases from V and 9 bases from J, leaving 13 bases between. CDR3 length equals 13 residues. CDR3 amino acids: CASSLDRAPGQYF. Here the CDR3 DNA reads TGCGCCAGCAGCTTGGATCGGGCCCCCGGGCAGTACTTC. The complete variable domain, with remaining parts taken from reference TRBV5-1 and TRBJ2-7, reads KAGVTQTPRYLIKTRGQQVTLSCSPISGHRSVSWYQQTPGQGLQFLFEYFSETQRNKGNFPGRFSGRQFSNSRSEMNVSTLELGDSALYLCASSLDRAPGQYFGPGTRLTVT.

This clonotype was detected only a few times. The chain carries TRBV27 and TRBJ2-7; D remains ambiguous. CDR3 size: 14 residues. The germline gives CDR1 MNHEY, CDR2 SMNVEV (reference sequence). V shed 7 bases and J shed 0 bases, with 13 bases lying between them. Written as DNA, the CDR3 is TGTGCCAGCACCCCTCTGGGAAGCTCCTACGAGCAGTACTTC. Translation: CASTPLGSSYEQYF.

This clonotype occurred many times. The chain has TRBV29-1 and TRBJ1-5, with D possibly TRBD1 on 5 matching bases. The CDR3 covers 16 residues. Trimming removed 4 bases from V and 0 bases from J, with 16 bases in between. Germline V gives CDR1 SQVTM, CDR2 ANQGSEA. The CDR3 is CSVGGSLILSNQPQHF. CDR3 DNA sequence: TGCAGCGTTGGGGGGTCTCTGATACTTAGCAATCAGCCCCAGCATTTT. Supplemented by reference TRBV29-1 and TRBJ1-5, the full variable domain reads SAVISQKPSRDICQRGTSLTIQCQVDSQVTMMFWYRQQPGQSLTLIATANQGSEATYESGFVIDKFPISRPNLTFSTLTVSNMSPEDSSIYLCSVGGSLILSNQPQHFGDGTRLSIL.

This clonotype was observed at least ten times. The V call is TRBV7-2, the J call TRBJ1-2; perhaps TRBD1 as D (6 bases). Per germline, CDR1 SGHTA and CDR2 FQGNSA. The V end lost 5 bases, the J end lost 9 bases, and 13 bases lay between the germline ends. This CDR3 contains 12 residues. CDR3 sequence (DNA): TGTGCCAGCAGCCCCGACAGGTTGCGCTACACCTTC. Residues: CASSPDRLRYTF.

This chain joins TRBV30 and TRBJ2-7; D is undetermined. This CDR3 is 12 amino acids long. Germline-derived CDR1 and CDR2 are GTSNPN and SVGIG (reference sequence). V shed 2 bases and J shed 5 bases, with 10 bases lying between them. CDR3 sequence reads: CAWSKEWNEQYF. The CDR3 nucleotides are TGTGCCTGGAGTAAGGAATGGAACGAGCAGTACTTC.

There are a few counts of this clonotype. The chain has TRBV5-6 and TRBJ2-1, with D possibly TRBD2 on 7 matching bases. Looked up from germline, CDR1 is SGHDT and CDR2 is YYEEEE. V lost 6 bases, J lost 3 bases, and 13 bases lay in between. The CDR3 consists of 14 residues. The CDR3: CASTQGGVYNEQFF. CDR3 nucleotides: TGTGCCAGCACGCAAGGGGGGGTCTACAATGAGCAGTTCTTC.

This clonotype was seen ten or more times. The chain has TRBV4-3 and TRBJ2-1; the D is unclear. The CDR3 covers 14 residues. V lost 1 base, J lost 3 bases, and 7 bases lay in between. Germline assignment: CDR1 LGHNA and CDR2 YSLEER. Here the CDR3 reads CASSQVGYYNEQFF. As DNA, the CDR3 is TGCGCCAGCAGCCAAGTCGGCTACTACAATGAGCAGTTCTTC.

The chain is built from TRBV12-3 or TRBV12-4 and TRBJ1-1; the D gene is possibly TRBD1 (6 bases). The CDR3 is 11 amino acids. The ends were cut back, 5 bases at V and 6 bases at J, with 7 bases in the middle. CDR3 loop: CASSRQAEAFF. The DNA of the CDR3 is TGTGCCAGCAGTCGACAGGCTGAAGCTTTCTTT.